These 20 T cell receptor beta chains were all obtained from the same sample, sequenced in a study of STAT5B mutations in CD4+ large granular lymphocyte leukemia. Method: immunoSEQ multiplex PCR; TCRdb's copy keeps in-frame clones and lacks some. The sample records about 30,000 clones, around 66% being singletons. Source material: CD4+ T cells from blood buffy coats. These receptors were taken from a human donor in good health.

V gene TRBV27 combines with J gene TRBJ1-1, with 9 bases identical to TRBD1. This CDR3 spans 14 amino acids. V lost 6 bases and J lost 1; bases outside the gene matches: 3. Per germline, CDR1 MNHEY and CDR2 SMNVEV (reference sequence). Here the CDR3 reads CASRRQGENTEAFF. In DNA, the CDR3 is TGTGCCAGCAGAAGACAGGGGGAGAACACTGAAGCTTTCTTT.

CDR3 in amino acids: CASSSSDRNTEAFF. The DNA of the CDR3 is TGTGCCAGCAGCTCCTCGGACAGGAACACTGAAGCTTTCTTT. The chain uses TRBV6-5 and TRBJ1-1, with D perhaps TRBD1 (6 bases). Germline CDR1 reads MNHEY; CDR2 reads SVGAGI. V was clipped by 6 bases and J by 1 base, with 12 bases between them. This CDR3 is built from 14 residues.

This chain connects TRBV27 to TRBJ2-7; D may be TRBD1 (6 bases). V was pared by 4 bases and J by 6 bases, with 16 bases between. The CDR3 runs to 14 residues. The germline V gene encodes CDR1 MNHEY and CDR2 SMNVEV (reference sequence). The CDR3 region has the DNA TGTGCCAGCAGTTCCGGGACCAGGGGTAGCGAGCAGTACTTC. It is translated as CASSSGTRGSEQYF.

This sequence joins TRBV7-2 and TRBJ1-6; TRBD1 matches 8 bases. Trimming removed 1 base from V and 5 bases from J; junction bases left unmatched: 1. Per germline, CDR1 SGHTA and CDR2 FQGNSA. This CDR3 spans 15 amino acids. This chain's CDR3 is CASSLGQGNNSPLHF. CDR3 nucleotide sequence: TGTGCCAGCAGCTTAGGACAGGGGAATAATTCACCCCTCCACTTT.

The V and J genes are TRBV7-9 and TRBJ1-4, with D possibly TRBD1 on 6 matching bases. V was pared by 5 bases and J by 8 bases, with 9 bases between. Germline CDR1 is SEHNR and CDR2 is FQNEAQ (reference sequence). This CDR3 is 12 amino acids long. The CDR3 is CASSQDREKLFF. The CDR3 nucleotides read TGTGCCAGCAGCCAAGACAGGGAAAAACTGTTTTTT. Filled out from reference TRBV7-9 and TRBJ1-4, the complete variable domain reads DTGVSQNPRHKITKRGQNVTFRCDPISEHNRLYWYRQTLGQGPEFLTYFQNEAQLEKSRLLSDRFSAERPKGSFSTLEIQRTEQGDSAMYLCASSQDREKLFFGSGTQLSVL.

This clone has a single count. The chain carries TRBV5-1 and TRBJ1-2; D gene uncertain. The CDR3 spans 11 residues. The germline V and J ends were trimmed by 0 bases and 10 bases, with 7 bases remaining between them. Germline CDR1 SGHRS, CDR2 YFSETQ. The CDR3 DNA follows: TGCGCCAGCAGCTTGGGCATCCACTACACCTTC. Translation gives CASSLGIHYTF.

The CDR3 loop reads CASSLRGGVGSYNEQFF. CDR3 DNA sequence: TGTGCCAGCAGTTTACGGGGGGGCGTCGGCTCCTACAATGAGCAGTTCTTC. The chain combines TRBV27 with TRBJ2-1; 8 bases agree with TRBD2. V dropped 2 bases and J dropped 0; count of bases not matched to a gene: 6. The CDR3 runs 17 residues. Per the germline V gene, CDR1 is MNHEY and CDR2 is SMNVEV (reference sequence).

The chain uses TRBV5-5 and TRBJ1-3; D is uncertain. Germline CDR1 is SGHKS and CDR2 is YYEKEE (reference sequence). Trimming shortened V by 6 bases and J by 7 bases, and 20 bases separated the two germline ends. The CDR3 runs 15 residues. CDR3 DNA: TGTGCCAGCACCCTCGGGTCCCAATGGGAGAACACCATATATTTT. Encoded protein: CASTLGSQWENTIYF.

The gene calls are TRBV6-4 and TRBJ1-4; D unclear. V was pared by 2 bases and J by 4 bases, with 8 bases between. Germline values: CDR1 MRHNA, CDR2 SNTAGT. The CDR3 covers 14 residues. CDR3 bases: TGTGCCAGCAGTGACACGGCGGTTAATGAAAAACTGTTTTTT. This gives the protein CASSDTAVNEKLFF.

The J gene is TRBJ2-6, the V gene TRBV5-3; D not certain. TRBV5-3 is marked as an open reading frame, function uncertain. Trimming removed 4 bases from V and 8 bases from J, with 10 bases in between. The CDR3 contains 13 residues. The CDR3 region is CARSRAVTNVLTF. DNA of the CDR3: TGTGCCAGAAGCAGGGCGGTAACCAACGTCCTGACTTTC.

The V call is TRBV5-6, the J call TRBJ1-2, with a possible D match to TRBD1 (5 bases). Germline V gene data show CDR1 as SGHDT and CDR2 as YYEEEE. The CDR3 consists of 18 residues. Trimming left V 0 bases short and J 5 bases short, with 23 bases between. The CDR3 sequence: CASSLAGGTESRDYGYTF. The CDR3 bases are TGTGCCAGCAGCTTGGCGGGAGGGACCGAATCAAGGGATTATGGCTACACCTTC.

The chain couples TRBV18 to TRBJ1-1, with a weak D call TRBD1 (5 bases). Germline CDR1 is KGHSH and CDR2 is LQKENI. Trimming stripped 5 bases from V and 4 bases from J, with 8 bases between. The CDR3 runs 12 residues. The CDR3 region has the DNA TGTGCCAGCTCAGGGGGGGTCACTGAAGCTTTCTTT. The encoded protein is CASSGGVTEAFF.

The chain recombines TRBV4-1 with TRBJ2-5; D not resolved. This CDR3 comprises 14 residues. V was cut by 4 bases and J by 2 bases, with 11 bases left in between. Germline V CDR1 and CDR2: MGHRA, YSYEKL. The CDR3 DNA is TGCGCCAGCAGCCTGGGTGACATTCAAGAGACCCAGTACTTC. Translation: CASSLGDIQETQYF.

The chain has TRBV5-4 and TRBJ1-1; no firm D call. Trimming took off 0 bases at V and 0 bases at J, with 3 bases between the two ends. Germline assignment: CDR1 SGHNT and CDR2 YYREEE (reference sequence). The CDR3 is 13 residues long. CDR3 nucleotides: TGTGCCAGCAGCTTGGACATGAACACTGAAGCTTTCTTT. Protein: CASSLDMNTEAFF.

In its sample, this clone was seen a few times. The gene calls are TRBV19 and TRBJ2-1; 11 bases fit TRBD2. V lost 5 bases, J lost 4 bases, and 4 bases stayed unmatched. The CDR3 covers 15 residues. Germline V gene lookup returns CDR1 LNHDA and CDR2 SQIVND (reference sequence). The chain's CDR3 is CASSPSGGTYNEQFF. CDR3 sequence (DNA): TGTGCCAGTAGTCCTAGCGGGGGGACGTACAATGAGCAGTTCTTC.

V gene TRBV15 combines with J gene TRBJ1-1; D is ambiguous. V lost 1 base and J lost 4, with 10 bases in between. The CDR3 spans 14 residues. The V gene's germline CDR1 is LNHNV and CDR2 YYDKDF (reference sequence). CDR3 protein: CATSRVGTITEAFF. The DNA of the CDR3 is TGTGCCACCAGCAGAGTCGGAACGATCACTGAAGCTTTCTTT. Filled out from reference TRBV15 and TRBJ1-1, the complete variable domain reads DAMVIQNPRYQVTQFGKPVTLSCSQTLNHNVMYWYQQKSSQAPKLLFHYYDKDFNNEADTPDNFQSRRPNTSFCFLDIRSPGLGDTAMYLCATSRVGTITEAFFGQGTRLTVV.

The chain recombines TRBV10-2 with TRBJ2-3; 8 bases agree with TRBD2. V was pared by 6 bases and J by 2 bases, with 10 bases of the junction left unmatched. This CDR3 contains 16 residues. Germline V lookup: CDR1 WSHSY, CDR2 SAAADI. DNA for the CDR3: TGCGCCAGCAGAGAGGACGCGGGGGGACTCACAGATACGCAGTATTTT. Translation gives CASREDAGGLTDTQYF.

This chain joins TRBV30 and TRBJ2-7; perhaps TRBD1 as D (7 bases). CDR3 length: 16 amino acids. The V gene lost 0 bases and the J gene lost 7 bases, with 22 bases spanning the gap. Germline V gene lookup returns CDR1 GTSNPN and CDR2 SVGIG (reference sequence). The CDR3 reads CAWSVRSGTVGGEQYF. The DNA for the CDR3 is TGTGCCTGGAGTGTAAGGTCCGGGACAGTGGGGGGAGAGCAGTACTTC.

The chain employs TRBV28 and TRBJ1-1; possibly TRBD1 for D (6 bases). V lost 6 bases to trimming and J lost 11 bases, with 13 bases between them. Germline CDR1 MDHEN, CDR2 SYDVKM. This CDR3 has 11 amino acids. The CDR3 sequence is CASSSGQFAFF. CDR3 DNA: TGTGCCAGCAGCTCCGGACAGTTTGCTTTCTTT.

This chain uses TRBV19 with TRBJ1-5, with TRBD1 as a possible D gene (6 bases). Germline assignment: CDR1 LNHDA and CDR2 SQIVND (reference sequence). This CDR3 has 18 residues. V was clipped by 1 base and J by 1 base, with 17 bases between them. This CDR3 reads CASSIGLLQGLSNQPQHF. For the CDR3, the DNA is TGTGCCAGTAGTATAGGACTATTACAGGGTTTGAGCAATCAGCCCCAGCATTTT. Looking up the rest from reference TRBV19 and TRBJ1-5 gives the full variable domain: DGGITQSPKYLFRKEGQNVTLSCEQNLNHDAMYWYRQDPGQGLRLIYYSQIVNDFQKGDIAEGYSVSREKKESFPLTVTSAQKNPTAFYLCASSIGLLQGLSNQPQHFGDGTRLSIL.